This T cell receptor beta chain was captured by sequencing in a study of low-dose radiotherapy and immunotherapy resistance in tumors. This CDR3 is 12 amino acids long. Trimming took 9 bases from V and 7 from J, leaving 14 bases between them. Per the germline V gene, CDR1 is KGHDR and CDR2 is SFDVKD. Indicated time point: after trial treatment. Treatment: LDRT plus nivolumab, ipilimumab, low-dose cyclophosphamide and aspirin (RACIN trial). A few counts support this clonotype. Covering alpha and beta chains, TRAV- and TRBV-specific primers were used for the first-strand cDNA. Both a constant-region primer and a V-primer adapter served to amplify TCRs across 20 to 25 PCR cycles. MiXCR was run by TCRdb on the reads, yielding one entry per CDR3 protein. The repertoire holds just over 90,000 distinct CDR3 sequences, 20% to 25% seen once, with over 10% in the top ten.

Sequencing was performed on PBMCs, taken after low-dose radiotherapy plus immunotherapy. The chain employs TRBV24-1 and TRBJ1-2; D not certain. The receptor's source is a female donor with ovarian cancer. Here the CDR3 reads CATGSVLAGYTF. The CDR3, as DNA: TGTGCCACCGGGTCAGTGTTAGCTGGCTACACCTTC.